Listed below are T cell receptor beta chains from one sample, sequenced in a study of blood T cell repertoires in COVID-19. The protocol was immunoSEQ multiplex PCR, while the TCRdb copy is restricted to in-frame clones and leaves out a portion. The sample includes approximately 45,000 clones, around 83% of them seen just once. The sample consisted of peripheral blood. These receptors originate from an elderly woman with acute or convalescent COVID-19. Both conserved end residues are part of each CDR3. Fields, in order: clone size, J gene, D gene, V gene, CDR3 protein, CDR3 DNA. The D gene is left open where the match is weak. Rows may omit the clone size; those that give it use once, few, many or a size class.

NA | TRBJ2-2 | NA | TRBV3-1/TRBV3-2 | CASSHGVGDGELFF | TGTGCCAGCAGCCATGGGGTCGGGGACGGGGAGCTGTTTTTT
NA | TRBJ1-2 | TRBD1 | TRBV7-8 | CASSLSSQGVYGYTF | TGTGCCAGCAGCTTAAGTTCTCAGGGGGTATATGGCTACACCTTC
NA | TRBJ1-2 | TRBD1 | TRBV6-5 | CAISRTGSYGYTF | TGTGCCATCTCGCGGACAGGGTCCTATGGCTACACCTTC
once | TRBJ2-3 | TRBD2 | TRBV7-2 | CASSLGPSGASTDTQYF | TGTGCCAGCAGCTTAGGACCTAGCGGGGCCTCCACAGATACGCAGTATTTT
medium-sized | TRBJ1-1 | NA | TRBV5-6 | CASSLADGPEAFF | TGTGCCAGCAGCTTGGCCGATGGGCCTGAAGCTTTCTTT
once | TRBJ2-2 | NA | TRBV6-5 | CACHRVGNTGELFF | TGTGCCTGCCACAGGGTCGGAAACACCGGGGAGCTGTTTTTT
NA | TRBJ1-1 | NA | TRBV7-9 | CASSLTGREAFF | TGTGCCAGCAGCCTAACCGGGCGGGAGGCTTTCTTT
NA | TRBJ2-2 | TRBD1 | TRBV5-8 | CASSLGTGVLSGELFF | TGTGCCAGCAGCTTAGGTACAGGGGTGTTGTCCGGGGAGCTGTTTTTT
once | TRBJ1-4 | NA | TRBV19 | CASSAQGMDEKLFF | TGTGCCAGTAGTGCACAGGGAATGGATGAAAAACTGTTTTTT
NA | TRBJ1-5 | NA | TRBV5-8 | CASSQGGVNQPQHF | TGTGCCAGCAGCCAGGGAGGGGTCAATCAGCCCCAGCATTTT
NA | TRBJ1-6 | NA | TRBV7-9 | CASSLAPSPLHF | TGTGCCAGCAGCTTAGCCCCATCCCCCCTCCACTTT
NA | TRBJ1-3 | NA | TRBV9 | CASSRSGAGNTIYF | TGTGCCAGCAGCAGGTCGGGGGCTGGAAACACCATATATTTT
NA | TRBJ1-1 | NA | TRBV9 | CASSVASNTEAFF | TGTGCCAGCAGCGTAGCCTCGAACACTGAAGCTTTCTTT
NA | TRBJ1-5 | TRBD1 | TRBV11-2 | CASSPGDSLNQPQHF | TGTGCCAGCAGCCCGGGGGACAGCCTAAATCAGCCCCAGCATTTT
NA | TRBJ2-1 | NA | TRBV5-1 | CASSFQGRNEQFF | TGCGCCAGCAGCTTTCAGGGGCGGAATGAGCAGTTCTTC